This T cell receptor (beta chain) was retrieved from a study of metastatic and nonmetastatic thyroid tumors. Study overall: Patients with malignant and benign thyroid disease provided blood and tumor or nodule tissue, whose repertoires were compared.

Overall study results and limits: When malignant thyroid tumors were compared with benign nodules, TCR beta diversity was reportedly significantly higher in the malignant tumors. This held in both blood and tumor samples.

Not a single patient had been given any form of treatment at any point before undergoing thyroid surgery. From germline, CDR1 is SNHLY and CDR2 FYNNEI. The CDR3 loop spans 14 amino acids. This clone showed up just a few times. Its antigen remains unknown. A read error may explain this, as a much larger clone is one base away. MiXCR re-clonotyped the PCR reads for TCRdb. The table lists some 86,000 clones, 12% of them singletons. This clonotype was obtained from a female donor with papillary thyroid cancer or a benign thyroid nodule (not recorded which). Some clones in this sample may be carry-over from other donors' samples. The sequencing sample was made of tumor tissue. The rearrangement links TRBV2 to TRBJ1-2; 7 bases map to TRBD1. The DNA for the CDR3 is TGTGCCAGCAGTCCTCAGGGAGGGGGCTATGGCTACGCCTTC. Translated, it gives CASSPQGGGYGYAF.